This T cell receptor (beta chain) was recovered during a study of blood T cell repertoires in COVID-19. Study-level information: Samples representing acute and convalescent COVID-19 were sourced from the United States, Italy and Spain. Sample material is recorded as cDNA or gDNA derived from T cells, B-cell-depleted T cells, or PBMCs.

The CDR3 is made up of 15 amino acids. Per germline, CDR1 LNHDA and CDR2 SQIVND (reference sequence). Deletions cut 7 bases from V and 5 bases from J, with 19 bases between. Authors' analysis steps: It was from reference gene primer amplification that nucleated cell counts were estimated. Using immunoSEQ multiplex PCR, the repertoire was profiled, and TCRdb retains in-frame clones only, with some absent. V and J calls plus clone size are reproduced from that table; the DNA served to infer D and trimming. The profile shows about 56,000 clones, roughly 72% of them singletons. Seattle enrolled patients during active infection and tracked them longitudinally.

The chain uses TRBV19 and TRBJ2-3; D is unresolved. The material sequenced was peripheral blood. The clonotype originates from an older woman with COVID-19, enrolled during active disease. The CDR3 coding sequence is TGTGCCAGTAATCAATACGCGAAGTCGGGAGATACGCAGTATTTT. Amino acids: CASNQYAKSGDTQYF.